This T cell receptor (beta chain) was captured in a study of T cell responses to AZD1222 COVID-19 vaccine. As for this clone: What it binds is unknown.

Broader study findings: Mapped onto spike, vaccine-associated CD4 TCRs spanned it and were dominant at 160-218 and 743-854. Spike-specific TCR repertoires showed rising breadth and depth after two AZD1222 doses. Regions left unmutated in variants are reportedly the target of nearly half of spike-specific TCRs. Seropositive status at baseline applied to only 5 or 6 AZD1222 recipients.

Method: immunoSEQ multiplex PCR; TCRdb's copy keeps in-frame clones and lacks some. The sample has tens of thousands of clones; approximately 91% are singletons. Germline CDR1 and CDR2: SGDLS and YYNGEE. V trimming: 2 bases; J trimming: 8 bases; junction bases outside the gene matches: 12. CDR3 length: 15 residues. The origin of this receptor is an adult in good health. This sequence joins TRBV9 and TRBJ1-2, with 7 positions matching TRBD1. This specimen consisted of peripheral blood, obtained on day 0 of AZD1222 vaccination. The CDR3 region has the DNA TGTGCCAGCAGCGTCGAAGAGACAGGGTGGGAAGGCTACACCTTC. Protein: CASSVEETGWEGYTF.